This T cell receptor (beta chain) was identified during a study of T cell responses to AZD1222 COVID-19 vaccine. CDR3 length equals 13 residues. Trimming removed 5 bases from V and 6 bases from J, with 8 bases in between. Per the germline V gene, CDR1 is LNHDA and CDR2 is SQIVND (reference sequence). TCRdb keeps only in-frame clones here, not all; method: immunoSEQ multiplex PCR. The table has some 150,000 clones, just over 90% seen once. Sequenced here: peripheral blood, sampled on day 0 of MenACWY control vaccination. The receptor's source is an adult in good health. The genes are TRBV19 and TRBJ1-6; no firm D call. For the CDR3, the DNA is TGTGCCAGTAGTCCCCGGAGTAATTCACCCCTCCACTTT. Translating it yields CASSPRSNSPLHF.